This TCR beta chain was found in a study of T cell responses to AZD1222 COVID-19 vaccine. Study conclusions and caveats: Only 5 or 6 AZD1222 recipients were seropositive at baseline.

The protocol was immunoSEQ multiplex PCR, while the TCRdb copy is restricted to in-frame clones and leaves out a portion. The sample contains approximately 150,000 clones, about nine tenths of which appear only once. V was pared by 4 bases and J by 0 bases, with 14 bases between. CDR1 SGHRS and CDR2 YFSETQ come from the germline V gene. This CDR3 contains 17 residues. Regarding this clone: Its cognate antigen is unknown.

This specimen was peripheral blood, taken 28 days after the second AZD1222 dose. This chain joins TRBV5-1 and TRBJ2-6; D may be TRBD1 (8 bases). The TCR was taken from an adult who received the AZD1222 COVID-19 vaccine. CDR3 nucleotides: TGCGCCAGCAGCAGGACAGGGACTACCTCTGGGGCCAACGTCCTGACTTTC. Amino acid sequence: CASSRTGTTSGANVLTF.